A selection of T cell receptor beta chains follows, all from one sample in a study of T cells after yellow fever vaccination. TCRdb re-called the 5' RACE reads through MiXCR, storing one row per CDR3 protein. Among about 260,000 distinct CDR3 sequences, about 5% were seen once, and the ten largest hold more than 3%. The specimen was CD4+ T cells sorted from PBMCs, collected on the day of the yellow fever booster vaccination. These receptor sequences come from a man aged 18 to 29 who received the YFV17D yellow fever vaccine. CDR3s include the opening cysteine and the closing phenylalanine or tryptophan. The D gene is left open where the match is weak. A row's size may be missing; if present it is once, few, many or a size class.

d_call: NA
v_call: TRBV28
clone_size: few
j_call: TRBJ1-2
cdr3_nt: TGTGCCAGCAGTCGCCGGACAGAGAACTATGGCTACACCTTC
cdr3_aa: CASSRRTENYGYTF

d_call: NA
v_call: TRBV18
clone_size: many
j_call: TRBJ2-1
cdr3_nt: TGTGCCAGCTCACCTGCCTACAATGAGCAGTTCTTC
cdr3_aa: CASSPAYNEQFF

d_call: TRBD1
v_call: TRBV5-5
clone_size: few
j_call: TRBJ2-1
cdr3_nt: TGTGCCAGCGGCTCAGGGGGCCGGTTTGAGCAGTTCTTC
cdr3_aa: CASGSGGRFEQFF

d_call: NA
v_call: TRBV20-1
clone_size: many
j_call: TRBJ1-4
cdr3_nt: TGCAGTGCTCTTACAGGGATAACTAATGAAAAACTGTTTTTT
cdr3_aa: CSALTGITNEKLFF

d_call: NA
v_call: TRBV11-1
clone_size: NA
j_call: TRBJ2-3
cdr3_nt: TGTGCCAGCAGTCGCGAGGGGGTCACAGATACGCAGTATTTT
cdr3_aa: CASSREGVTDTQYF

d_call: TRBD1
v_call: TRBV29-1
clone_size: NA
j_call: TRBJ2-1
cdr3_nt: TGCAGCGTTGTGGGGACAGGGGGCTACAATGAGCAGTTCTTC
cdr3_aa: CSVVGTGGYNEQFF

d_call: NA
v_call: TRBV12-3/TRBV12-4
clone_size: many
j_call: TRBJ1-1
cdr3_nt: TGTGCCAGCAGTTTAGCGGGGGTCACTGAAGCTTTCTTT
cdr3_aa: CASSLAGVTEAFF

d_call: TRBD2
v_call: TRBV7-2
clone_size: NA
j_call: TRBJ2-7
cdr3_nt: TGTGCCAGCAGCTTAGAGCGGGGGAGCTCCTACGAGCAGTACTTC
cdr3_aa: CASSLERGSSYEQYF

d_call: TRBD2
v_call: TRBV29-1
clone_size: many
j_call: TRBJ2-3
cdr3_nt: TGCAGCGCCTCGGGGGGGATAAGTACGCAGTATTTT
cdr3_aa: CSASGGISTQYF

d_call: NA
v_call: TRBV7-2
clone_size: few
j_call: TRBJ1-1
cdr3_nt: TGTGCCAGCAGGTACAGGAGAGGTGAAACTGAAGCTTTCTTT
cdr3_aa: CASRYRRGETEAFF

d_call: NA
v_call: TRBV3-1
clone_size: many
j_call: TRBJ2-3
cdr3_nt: TGTGCCAGCAGCCGCCAGGGAGCAGATACGCAGTATTTT
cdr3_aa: CASSRQGADTQYF

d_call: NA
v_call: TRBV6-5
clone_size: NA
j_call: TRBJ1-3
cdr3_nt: TGTGCCAGCAGGGCCCAGGGGTCCGGAAACACCATATATTTT
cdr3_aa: CASRAQGSGNTIYF

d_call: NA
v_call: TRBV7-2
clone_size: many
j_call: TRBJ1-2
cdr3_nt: TGTGCCAGCAGCTTAGGGGAGGGAAGAGGCTACACCTTC
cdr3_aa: CASSLGEGRGYTF

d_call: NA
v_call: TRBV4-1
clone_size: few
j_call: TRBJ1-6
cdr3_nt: TGCGCCAGCAGCCCGGGGGGCGCCTATAATTCACCCCTCCACTTT
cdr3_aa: CASSPGGAYNSPLHF

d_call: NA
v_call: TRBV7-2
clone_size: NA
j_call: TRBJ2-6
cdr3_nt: TGTGCCAGCAGACCACGATCTGGCACCCTCCCGGGACGAGTAACCCCTGGGGCCAACGTCCTGACTTTC
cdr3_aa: CASRPRSGTLPGRVTPGANVLTF

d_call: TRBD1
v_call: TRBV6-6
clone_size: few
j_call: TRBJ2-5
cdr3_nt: TGTGCCAGCAGTCAGGGGACAGGGGGCCTCGAGACCCAGTACTTC
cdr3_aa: CASSQGTGGLETQYF

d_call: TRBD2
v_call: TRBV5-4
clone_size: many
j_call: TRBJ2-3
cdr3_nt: TGTGCCAGCAGCGTAGGACTAGCGGGGGGCTTAACAGATACGCAGTATTTT
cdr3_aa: CASSVGLAGGLTDTQYF

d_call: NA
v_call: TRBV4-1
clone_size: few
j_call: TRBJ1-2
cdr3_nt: TGCGCCAGCAGCCAAGCGTTTCGGAATCTTGGCTACACCTTC
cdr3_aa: CASSQAFRNLGYTF

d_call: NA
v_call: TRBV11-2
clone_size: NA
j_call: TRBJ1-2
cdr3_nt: TGTGCCAGCAGCGTCGGCCTGGGGTATGGCTACACCTTC
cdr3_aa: CASSVGLGYGYTF

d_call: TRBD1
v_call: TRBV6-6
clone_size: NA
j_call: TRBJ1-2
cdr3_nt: TGTGCCAGCAGCCCAGGGGGGCGCAGGAATGGCTACACCTTC
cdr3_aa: CASSPGGRRNGYTF

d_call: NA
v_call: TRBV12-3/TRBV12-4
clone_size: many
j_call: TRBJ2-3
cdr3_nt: TGTGCCAGCACCCATCCAGCAGATACGCAGTATTTT
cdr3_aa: CASTHPADTQYF

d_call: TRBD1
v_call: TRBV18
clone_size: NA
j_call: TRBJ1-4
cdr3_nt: TGTGCCAGCTCAAGGACAGGTGCAACTAATGAAAAACTGTTTTTT
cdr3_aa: CASSRTGATNEKLFF

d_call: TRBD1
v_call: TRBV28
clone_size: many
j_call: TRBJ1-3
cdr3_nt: TGTGCCAGCAGCCAAGGACAGGGGAGGAACACCATATATTTT
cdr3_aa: CASSQGQGRNTIYF

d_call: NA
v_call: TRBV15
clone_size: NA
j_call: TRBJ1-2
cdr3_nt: TGTGCCACCAGCAGAGATGATCCCAGCGATAACTATGGCTACACCTTC
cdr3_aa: CATSRDDPSDNYGYTF

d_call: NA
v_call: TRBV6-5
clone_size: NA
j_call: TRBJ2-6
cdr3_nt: TGTGCCAGCAGTTACTCGACGGGGTGGCGTGGGGCCAACGTCCTGACTTTC
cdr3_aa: CASSYSTGWRGANVLTF

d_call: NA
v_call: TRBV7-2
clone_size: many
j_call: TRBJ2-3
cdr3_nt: TGTGCCAGCAGCCGCGTAGGGGATAGCACAGATACGCAGTATTTT
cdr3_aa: CASSRVGDSTDTQYF